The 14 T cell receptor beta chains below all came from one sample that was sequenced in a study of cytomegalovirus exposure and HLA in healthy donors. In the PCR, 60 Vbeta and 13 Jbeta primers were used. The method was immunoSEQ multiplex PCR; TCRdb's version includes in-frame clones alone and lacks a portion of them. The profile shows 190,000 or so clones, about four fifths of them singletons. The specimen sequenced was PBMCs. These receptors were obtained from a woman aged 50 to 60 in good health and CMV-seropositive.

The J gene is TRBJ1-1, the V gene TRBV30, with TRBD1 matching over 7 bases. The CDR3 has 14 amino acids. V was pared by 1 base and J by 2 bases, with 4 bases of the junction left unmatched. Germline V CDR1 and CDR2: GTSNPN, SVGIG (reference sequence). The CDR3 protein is CAWSGGTVNTEAFF. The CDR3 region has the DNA TGTGCCTGGAGTGGGGGGACAGTCAACACTGAAGCTTTCTTT.

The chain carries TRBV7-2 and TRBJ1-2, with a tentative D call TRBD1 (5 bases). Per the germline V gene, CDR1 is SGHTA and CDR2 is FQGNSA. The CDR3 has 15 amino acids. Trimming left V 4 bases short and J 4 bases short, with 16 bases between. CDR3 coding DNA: TGTGCCAGCAGCTCCCTTGACCGACAGTCCTATGGCTACACCTTC. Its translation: CASSSLDRQSYGYTF. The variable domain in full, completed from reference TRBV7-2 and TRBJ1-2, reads GAGVSQSPSNKVTEKGKDVELRCDPISGHTALYWYRQSLGQGLEFLIYFQGNSAPDKSGLPSDRFSAERTGGSVSTLTIQRTQQEDSAVYLCASSSLDRQSYGYTFGSGTRLTVV.

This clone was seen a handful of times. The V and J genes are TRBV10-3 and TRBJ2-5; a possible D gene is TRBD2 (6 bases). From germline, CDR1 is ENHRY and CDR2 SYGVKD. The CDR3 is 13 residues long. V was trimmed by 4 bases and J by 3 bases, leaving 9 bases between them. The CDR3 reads CAISVSGEETQYF. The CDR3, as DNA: TGTGCCATCAGTGTTTCGGGGGAAGAGACCCAGTACTTC.

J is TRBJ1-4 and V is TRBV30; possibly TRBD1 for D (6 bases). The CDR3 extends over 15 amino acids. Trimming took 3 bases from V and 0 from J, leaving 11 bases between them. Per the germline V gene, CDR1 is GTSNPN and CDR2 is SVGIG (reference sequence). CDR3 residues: CAWSRGQTTNEKLFF. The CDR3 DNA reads TGTGCCTGGAGCCGCGGACAGACAACTAATGAAAAACTGTTTTTT.

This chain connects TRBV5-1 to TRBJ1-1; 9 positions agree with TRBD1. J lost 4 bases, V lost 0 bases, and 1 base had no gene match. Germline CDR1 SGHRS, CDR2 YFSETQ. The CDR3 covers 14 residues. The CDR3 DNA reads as TGCGCCAGCAGCTTGGGGACAGGGGCCACTGAAGCTTTCTTT. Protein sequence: CASSLGTGATEAFF.

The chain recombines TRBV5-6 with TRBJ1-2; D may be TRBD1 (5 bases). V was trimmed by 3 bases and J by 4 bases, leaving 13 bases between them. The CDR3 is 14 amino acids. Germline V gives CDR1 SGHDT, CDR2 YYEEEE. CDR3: CASSSPGLIYGYTF. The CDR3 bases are TGTGCCAGCAGCTCTCCGGGACTGATCTATGGCTACACCTTC.

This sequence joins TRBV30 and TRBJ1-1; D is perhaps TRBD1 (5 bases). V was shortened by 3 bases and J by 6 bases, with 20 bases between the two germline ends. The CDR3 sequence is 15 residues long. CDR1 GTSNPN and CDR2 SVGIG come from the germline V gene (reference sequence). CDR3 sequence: CAWSGDWTANPEAFF. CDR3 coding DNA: TGTGCCTGGAGCGGGGACTGGACGGCCAACCCTGAAGCTTTCTTT.

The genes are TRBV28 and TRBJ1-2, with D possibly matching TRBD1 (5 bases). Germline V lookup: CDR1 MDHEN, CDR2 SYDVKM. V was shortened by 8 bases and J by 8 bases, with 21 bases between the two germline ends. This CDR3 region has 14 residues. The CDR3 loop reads CASGYGGTYGGYTF. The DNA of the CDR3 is TGTGCCAGCGGATACGGGGGAACCTACGGAGGCTACACCTTC.

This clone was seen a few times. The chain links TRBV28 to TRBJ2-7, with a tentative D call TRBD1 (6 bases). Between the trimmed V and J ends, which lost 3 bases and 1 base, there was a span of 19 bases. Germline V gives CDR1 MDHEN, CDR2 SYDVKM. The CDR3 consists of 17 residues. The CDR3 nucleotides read TGTGCCAGCAGTTTCTTTACAGTTCAGGGGTCGTCCTACGAGCAGTACTTC. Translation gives CASSFFTVQGSSYEQYF.

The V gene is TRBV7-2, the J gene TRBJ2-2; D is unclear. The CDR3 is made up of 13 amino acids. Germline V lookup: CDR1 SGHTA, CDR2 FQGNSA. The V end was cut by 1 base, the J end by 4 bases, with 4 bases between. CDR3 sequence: CASSLVATGELFF. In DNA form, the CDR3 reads TGTGCCAGCAGCTTAGTAGCCACCGGGGAGCTGTTTTTT. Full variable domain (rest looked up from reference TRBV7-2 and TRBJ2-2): GAGVSQSPSNKVTEKGKDVELRCDPISGHTALYWYRQSLGQGLEFLIYFQGNSAPDKSGLPSDRFSAERTGGSVSTLTIQRTQQEDSAVYLCASSLVATGELFFGEGSRLTVL.

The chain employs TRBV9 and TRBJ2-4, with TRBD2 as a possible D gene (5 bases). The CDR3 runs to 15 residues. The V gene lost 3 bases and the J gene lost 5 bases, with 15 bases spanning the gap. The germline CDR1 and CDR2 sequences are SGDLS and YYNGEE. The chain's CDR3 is CASSALPGVQNIQYF. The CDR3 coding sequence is TGTGCCAGCAGCGCCCTGCCCGGGGTGCAAAACATTCAGTACTTC.

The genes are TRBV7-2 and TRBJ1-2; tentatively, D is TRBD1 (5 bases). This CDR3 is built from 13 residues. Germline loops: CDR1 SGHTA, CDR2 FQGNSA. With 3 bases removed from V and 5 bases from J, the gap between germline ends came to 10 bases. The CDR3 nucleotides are TGTGCCAGCAGCTTGGAGGGACGATATGGCTACACCTTC. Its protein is CASSLEGRYGYTF.

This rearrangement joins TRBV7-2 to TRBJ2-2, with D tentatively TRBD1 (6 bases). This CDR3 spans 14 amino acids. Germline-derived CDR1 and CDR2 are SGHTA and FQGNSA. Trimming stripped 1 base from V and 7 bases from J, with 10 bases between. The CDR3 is CASSLVGGHGELFF. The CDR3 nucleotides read TGTGCCAGCAGCTTAGTAGGGGGTCACGGGGAGCTGTTTTTT.

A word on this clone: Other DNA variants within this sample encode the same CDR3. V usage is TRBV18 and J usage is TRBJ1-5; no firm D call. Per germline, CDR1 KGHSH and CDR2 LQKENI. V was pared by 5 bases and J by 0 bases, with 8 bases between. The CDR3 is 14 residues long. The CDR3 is CASSGSYSNQPQHF. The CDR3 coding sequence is TGTGCCAGCTCAGGGAGTTATAGCAATCAGCCCCAGCATTTT.